One and the same sample provided the 3 T cell receptor beta chains below, sequenced in a study of T cell responses to AZD1222 COVID-19 vaccine. Data came from immunoSEQ multiplex PCR; TCRdb stores just in-frame clones and leaves some out. The repertoire holds about 68,000 clones, about three quarters seen once, with 9% to 14% in the top ten. Sequencing was performed on peripheral blood, taken on day 0 of AZD1222 vaccination. All receptors derive from an adult in good health.

The chain links TRBV14 to TRBJ2-3, with 8 nucleotides matching TRBD2. This CDR3 contains 15 residues. CDR1 is SGHDN, CDR2 FVKESK, per germline. The V segment lost 4 bases and the J segment 4 bases; nucleotides outside the gene matches: 7. CDR3 sequence (DNA): TGTGCCAGCAGCCCAGCGGGGGTGAGGGCAGATACGCAGTATTTT. Its translation is CASSPAGVRADTQYF.

This chain uses TRBV5-6 with TRBJ2-7, with 8 bases fitting TRBD2. Germline lookup yields CDR1 SGHDT and CDR2 YYEEEE. Trimming cost V 2 bases and J 2 bases; bases outside gene matches: 6. The CDR3 length is 15 residues. As DNA, the CDR3 is TGTGCCAGCAGCTTACGGTGGCGGGAGGCCTACGAGCAGTACTTC. Translating it yields CASSLRWREAYEQYF.

V usage is TRBV7-9 and J usage is TRBJ2-3, with D uncertain. Deletions cut 3 bases from V and 0 bases from J, with 13 bases between. This CDR3 has 16 amino acids. Germline lookup yields CDR1 SEHNR and CDR2 FQNEAQ (reference sequence). This CDR3 is CASSFRIGGSTDTQYF. CDR3 coding DNA: TGTGCCAGCAGCTTTCGTATCGGTGGGAGCACAGATACGCAGTATTTT.